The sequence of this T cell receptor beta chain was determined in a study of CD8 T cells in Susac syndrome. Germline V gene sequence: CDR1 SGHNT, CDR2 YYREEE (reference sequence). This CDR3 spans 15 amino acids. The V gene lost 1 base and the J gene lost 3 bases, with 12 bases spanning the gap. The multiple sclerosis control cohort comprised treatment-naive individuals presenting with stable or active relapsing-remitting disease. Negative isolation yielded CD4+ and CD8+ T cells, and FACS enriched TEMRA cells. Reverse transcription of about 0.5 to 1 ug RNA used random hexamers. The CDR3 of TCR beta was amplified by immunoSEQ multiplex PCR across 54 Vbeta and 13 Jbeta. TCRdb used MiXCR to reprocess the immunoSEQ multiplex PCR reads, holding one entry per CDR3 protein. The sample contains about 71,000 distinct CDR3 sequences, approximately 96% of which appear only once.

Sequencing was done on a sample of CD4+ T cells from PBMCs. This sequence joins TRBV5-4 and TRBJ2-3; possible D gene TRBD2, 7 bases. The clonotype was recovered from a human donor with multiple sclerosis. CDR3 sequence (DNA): TGTGCCAGCAGCTTGAGGGGGGGAGCGACAGATACGCAGTATTTT. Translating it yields CASSLRGGATDTQYF. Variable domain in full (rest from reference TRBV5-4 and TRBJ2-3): ETGVTQSPTHLIKTRGQQVTLRCSSQSGHNTVSWYQQALGQGPQFIFQYYREEENGRGNFPPRFSGLQFPNYSSELNVNALELDDSALYLCASSLRGGATDTQYFGPGTRLTVL.